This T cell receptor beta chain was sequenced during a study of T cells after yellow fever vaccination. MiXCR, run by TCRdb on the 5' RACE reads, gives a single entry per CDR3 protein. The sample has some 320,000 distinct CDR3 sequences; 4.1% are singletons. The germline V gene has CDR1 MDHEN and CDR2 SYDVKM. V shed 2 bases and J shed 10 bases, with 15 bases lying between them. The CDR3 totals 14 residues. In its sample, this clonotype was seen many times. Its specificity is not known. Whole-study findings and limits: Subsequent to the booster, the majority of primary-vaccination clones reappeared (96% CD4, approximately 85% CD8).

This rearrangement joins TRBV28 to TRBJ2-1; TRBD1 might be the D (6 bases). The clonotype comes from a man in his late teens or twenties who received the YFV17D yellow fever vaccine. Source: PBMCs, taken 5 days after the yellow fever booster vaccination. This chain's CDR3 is CASSLSFLGTEQFF. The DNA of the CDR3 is TGTGCCAGCAGTTTAAGTTTTCTTGGGACAGAGCAGTTCTTC.